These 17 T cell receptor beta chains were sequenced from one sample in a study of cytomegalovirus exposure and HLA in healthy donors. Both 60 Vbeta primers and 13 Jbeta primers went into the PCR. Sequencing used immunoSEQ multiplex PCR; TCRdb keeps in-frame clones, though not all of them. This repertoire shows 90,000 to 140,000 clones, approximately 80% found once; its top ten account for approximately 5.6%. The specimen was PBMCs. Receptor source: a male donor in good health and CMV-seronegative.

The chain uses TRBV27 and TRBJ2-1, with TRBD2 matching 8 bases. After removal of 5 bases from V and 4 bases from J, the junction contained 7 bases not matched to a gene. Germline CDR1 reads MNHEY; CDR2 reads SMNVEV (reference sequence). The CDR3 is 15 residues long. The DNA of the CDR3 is TGTGCCAGCAGTCCCCTCACGGGAGGGTACAATGAGCAGTTCTTC. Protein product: CASSPLTGGYNEQFF.

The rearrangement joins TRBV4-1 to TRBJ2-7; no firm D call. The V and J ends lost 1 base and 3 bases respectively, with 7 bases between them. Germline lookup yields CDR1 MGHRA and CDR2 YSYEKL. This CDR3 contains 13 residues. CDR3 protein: CASSQGLNYEQYF. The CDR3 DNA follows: TGCGCCAGCAGCCAAGGACTGAACTACGAGCAGTACTTC.

The CDR3 region has the DNA TGTGCCAGCAGTGTCCCGACAGAGAACACTGAAGCTTTCTTT. It is translated as CASSVPTENTEAFF. The chain recombines TRBV6-1 with TRBJ1-1; TRBD1 is a possible D gene (5 bases). The CDR3 extends over 14 amino acids. The V end lost 4 bases, the J end lost 1 base, and 10 bases lay between the germline ends. CDR1 is MNHNS, CDR2 SASEGT, per germline.

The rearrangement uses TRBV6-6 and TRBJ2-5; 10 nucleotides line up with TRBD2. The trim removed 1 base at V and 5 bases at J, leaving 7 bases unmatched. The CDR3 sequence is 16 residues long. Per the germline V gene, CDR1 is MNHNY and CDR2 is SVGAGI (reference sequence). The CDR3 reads CASSYWASGSLETQYF. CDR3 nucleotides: TGTGCCAGCAGTTACTGGGCTAGCGGGAGTTTGGAGACCCAGTACTTC.

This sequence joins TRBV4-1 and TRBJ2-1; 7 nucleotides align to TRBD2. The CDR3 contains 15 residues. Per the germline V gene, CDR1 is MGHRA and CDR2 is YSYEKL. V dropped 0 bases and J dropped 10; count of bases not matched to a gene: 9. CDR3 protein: CASSQEGTILREQFF. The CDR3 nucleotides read TGCGCCAGCAGCCAAGAAGGGACTATCCTCAGGGAGCAGTTCTTC.

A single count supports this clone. The CDR3 spells CASSSWGTSGNYNEQFF. In DNA form, the CDR3 reads TGTGCCAGCAGCTCTTGGGGTACTAGCGGGAATTACAATGAGCAGTTCTTC. The V and J genes are TRBV11-3 and TRBJ2-1, with TRBD2 identical over 10 bases. CDR1 and CDR2 from the germline V gene are SGHNT and YENEEA. V dropped 4 bases and J dropped 4; count of bases not matched to a gene: 10. CDR3 length: 17 residues.

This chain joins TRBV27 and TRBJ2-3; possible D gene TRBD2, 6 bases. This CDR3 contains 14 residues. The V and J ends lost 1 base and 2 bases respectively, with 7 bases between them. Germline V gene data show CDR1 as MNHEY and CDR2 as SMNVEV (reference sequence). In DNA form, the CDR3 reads TGTGCCAGCAGTTTATGGCGGGACACAGATACGCAGTATTTT. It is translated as CASSLWRDTDTQYF.

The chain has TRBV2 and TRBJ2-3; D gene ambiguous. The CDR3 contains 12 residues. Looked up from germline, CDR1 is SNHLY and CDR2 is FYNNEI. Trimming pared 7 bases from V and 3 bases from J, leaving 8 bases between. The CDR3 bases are TGTGCCAGCAACCGACAAACAGATACGCAGTATTTT. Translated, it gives CASNRQTDTQYF.

The chain's CDR3 is CASSEEGDTQYF. CDR3 nucleotides: TGTGCCAGTTCTGAGGAGGGAGATACGCAGTATTTT. V and J are TRBV6-9 and TRBJ2-3; possible D gene TRBD2, 6 bases. The ends were cut back, 9 bases at V and 5 bases at J, with 12 bases in the middle. The germline V gene has CDR1 MNHGY and CDR2 SVAAGI. The CDR3 contains 12 residues.

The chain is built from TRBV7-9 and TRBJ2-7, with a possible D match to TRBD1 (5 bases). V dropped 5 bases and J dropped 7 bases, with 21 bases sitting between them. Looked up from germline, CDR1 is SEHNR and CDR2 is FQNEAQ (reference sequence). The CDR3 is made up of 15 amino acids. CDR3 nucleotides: TGTGCCAGCAGCCCGACCCAGGGTCCCGTTGGAGAGCAGTACTTC. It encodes CASSPTQGPVGEQYF.

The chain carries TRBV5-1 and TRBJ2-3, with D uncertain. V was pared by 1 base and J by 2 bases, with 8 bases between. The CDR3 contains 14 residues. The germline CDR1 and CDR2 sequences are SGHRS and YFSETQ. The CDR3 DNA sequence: TGCGCCAGCAGCTTGCTAACCGACACAGATACGCAGTATTTT. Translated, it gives CASSLLTDTDTQYF.

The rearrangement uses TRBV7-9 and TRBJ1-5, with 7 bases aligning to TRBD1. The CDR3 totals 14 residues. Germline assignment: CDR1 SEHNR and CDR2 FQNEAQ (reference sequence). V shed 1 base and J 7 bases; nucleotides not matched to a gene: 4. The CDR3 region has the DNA TGTGCCAGCAGCTTAGGACAGGGCGGCCAGCCCCAGCATTTT. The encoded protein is CASSLGQGGQPQHF.

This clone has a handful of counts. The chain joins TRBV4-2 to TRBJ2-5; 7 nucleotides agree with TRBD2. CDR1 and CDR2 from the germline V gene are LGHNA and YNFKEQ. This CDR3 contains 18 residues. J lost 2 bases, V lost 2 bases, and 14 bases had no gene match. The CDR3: CASSQTVTSAGGQETQYF. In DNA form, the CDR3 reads TGTGCCAGCAGCCAAACGGTAACTAGCGCCGGGGGGCAAGAGACCCAGTACTTC.

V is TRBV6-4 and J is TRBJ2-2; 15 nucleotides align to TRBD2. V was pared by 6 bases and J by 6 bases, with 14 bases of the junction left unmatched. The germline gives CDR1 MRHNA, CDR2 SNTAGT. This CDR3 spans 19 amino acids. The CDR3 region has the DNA TGTGCCAGCAGCAAGGGACTAGCGGGAGGACCCATACTTTCCGGGGAGCTGTTTTTT. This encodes CASSKGLAGGPILSGELFF.

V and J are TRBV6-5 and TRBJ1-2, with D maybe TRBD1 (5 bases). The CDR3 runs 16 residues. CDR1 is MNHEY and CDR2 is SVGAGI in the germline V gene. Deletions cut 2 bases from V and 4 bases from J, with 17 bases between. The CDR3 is CASSYGRPQGIYGYTF. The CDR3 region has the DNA TGTGCCAGCAGTTACGGGCGGCCTCAGGGTATCTATGGCTACACCTTC.

The DNA of the CDR3 is TGTGCCAGCAGCCCCAATTGGGGGACAGCAAATCAGCCCCAGCATTTT. This translates into CASSPNWGTANQPQHF. The V and J genes are TRBV11-2 and TRBJ1-5, with 7 bases lining up with TRBD1. J was trimmed by 4 bases and V by 5 bases; bases with no gene match: 11. The germline V gene encodes CDR1 SGHAT and CDR2 FQNNGV. This CDR3 region has 16 residues.

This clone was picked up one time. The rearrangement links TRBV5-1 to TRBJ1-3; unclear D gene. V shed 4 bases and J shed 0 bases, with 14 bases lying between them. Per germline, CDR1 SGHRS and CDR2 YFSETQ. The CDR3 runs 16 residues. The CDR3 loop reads CASSQIPGISGNTIYF. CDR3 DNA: TGCGCCAGCAGCCAAATTCCGGGGATCTCTGGAAACACCATATATTTT.